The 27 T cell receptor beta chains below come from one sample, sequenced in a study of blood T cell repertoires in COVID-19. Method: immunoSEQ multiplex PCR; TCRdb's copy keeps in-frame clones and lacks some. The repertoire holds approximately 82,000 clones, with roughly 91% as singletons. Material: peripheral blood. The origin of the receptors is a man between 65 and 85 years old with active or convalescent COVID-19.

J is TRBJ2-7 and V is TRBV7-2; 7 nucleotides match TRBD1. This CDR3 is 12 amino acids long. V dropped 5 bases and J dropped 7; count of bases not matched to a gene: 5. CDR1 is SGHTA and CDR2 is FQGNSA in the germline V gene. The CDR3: CASSLTGREQYF. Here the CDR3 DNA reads TGTGCCAGCAGCCTGACAGGGCGGGAGCAGTACTTC.

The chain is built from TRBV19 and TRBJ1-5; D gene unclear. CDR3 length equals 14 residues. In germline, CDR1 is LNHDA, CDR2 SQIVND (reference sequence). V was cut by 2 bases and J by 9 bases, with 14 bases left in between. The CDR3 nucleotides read TGTGCCAGTAGTATAATCCAGCTCGGGTGGCCCCAGCATTTT. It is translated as CASSIIQLGWPQHF.

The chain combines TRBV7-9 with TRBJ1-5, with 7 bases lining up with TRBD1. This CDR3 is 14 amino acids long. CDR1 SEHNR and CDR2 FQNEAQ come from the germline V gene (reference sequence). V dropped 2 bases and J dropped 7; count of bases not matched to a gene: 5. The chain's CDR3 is CASSLSGTAQPQHF. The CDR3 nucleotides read TGTGCCAGCAGCTTATCCGGGACAGCCCAGCCCCAGCATTTT.

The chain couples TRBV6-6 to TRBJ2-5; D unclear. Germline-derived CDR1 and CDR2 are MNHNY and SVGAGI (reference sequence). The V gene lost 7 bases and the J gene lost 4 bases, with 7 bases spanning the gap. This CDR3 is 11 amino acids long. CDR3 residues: CASNSRETQYF. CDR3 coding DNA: TGTGCCAGCAATTCGAGAGAGACCCAGTACTTC.

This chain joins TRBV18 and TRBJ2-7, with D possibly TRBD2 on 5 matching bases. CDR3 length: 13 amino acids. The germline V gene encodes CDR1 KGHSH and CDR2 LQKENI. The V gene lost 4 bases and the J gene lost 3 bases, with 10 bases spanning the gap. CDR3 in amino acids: CASSLGRDYEQYF. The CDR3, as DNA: TGTGCCAGCTCACTAGGCCGGGACTACGAGCAGTACTTC.

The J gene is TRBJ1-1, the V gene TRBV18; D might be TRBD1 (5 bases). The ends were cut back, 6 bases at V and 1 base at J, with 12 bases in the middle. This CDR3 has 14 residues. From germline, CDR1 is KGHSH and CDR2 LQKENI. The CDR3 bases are TGTGCCAGCTCGGCCGGGACTGAGAACACTGAAGCTTTCTTT. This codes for CASSAGTENTEAFF.

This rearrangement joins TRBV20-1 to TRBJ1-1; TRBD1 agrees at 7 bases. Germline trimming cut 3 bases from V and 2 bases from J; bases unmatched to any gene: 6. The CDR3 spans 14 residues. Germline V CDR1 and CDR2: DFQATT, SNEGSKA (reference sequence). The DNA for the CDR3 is TGCAGTGCTAGTGACGGGACAGTTAACACTGAAGCTTTCTTT. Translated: CSASDGTVNTEAFF.

DNA for the CDR3: TGTGCCAGTAGTCCGACAGTGAGCTCCTACGAGCAGTACTTC. Translating it yields CASSPTVSSYEQYF. The rearrangement joins TRBV19 to TRBJ2-7; the D gene is possibly TRBD1 (5 bases). The CDR3 sequence is 14 residues long. In germline, CDR1 is LNHDA, CDR2 SQIVND (reference sequence). V was shortened by 5 bases and J by 0 bases, with 11 bases between the two germline ends.

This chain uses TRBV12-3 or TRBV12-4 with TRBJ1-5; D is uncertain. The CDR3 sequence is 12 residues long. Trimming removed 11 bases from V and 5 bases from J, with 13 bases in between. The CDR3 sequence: CACRRSDQPQHF. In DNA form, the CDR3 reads TGTGCCTGTAGGAGATCCGATCAGCCCCAGCATTTT.

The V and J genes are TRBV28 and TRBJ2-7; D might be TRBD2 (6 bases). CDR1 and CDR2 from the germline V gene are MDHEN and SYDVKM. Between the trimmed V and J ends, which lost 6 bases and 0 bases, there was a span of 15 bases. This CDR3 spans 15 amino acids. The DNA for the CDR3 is TGTGCCAGCAGGTACCGGGGGTTACGCTCCTACGAGCAGTACTTC. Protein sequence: CASRYRGLRSYEQYF.

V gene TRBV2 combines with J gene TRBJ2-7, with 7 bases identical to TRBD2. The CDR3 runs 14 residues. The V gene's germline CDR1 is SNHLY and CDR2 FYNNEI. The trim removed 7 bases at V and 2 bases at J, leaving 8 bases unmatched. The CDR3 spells CASKGAGAPYEQYF. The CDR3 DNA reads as TGTGCCAGCAAAGGCGCGGGAGCCCCCTACGAGCAGTACTTC.

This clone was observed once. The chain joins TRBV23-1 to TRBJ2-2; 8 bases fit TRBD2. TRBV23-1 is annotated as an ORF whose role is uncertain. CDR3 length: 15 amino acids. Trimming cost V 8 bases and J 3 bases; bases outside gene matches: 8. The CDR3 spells CASYVREVDTGELFF. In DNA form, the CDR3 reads TGCGCCAGCTACGTGCGGGAGGTGGACACCGGGGAGCTGTTTTTT.

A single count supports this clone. The CDR3 loop reads CASSFRGNYEQYF. In DNA form, the CDR3 reads TGTGCCAGCAGTTTTCGGGGAAACTACGAGCAGTACTTC. The chain employs TRBV12-3 or TRBV12-4 and TRBJ2-7, with a weak D call TRBD2 (5 bases). Trimming took 3 bases from V and 3 from J, leaving 9 bases between them. CDR3 length: 13 residues.

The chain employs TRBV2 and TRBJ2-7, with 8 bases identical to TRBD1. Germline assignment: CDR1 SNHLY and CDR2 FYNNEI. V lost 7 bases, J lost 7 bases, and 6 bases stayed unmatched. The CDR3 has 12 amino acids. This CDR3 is CASTGQGGEQYF. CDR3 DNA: TGTGCCAGCACAGGACAGGGAGGAGAGCAGTACTTC.

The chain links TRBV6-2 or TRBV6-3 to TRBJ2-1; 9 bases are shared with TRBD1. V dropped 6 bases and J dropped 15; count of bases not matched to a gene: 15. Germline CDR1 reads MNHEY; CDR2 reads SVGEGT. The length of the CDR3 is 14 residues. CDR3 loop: CASSKFSEGQGLFF. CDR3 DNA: TGTGCCAGCAGCAAATTCTCCGAGGGACAGGGTTTGTTCTTC.

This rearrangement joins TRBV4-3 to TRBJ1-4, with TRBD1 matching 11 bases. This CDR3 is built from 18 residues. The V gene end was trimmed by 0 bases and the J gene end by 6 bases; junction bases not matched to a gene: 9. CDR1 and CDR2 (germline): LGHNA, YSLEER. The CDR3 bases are TGCGCCAGCAGCCAAGACGGGCGGACAGGGGGCGCCGATGAAAAACTGTTTTTT. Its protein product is CASSQDGRTGGADEKLFF.

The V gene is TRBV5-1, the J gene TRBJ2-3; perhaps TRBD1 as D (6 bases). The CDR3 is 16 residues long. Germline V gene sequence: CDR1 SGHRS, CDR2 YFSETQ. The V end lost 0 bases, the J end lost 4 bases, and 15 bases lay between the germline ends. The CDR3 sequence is CASSLGDLTGPDTQYF. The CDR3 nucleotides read TGCGCCAGCAGCTTGGGCGACCTCACAGGGCCAGATACGCAGTATTTT.

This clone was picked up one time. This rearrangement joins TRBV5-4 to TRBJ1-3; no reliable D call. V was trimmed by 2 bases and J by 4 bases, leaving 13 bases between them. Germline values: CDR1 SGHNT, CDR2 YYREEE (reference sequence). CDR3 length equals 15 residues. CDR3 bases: TGTGCCAGCAGCTTCGAACAGACAAGCGGAAACACCATATATTTT. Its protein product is CASSFEQTSGNTIYF.

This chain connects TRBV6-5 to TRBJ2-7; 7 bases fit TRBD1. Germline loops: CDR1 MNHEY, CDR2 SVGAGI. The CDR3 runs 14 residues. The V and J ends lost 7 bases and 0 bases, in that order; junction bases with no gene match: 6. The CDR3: CASTKGQNSYEQYF. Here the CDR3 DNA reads TGTGCCAGCACCAAGGGACAGAACTCCTACGAGCAGTACTTC.

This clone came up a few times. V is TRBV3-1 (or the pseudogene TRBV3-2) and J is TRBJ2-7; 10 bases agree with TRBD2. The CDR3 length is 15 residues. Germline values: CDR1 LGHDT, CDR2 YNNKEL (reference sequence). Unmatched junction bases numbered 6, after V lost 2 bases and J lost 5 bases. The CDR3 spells CASSQWASGGNEQYF. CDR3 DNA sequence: TGTGCCAGCAGCCAATGGGCTAGCGGGGGCAACGAGCAGTACTTC.

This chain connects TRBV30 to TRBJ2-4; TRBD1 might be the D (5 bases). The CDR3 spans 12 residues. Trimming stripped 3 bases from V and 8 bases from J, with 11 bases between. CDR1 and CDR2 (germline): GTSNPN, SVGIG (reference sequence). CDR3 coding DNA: TGTGCCTGGAGCCGGACGACAGACATTCAGTACTTC. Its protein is CAWSRTTDIQYF.

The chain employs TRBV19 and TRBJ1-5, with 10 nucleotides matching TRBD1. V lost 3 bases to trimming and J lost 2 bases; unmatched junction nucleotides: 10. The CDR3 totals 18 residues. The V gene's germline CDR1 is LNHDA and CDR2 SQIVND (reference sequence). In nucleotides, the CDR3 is TGTGCCAGTAGTATCTTCGGGACAGGGGTGAGAGGCAATCAGCCCCAGCATTTT. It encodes CASSIFGTGVRGNQPQHF.

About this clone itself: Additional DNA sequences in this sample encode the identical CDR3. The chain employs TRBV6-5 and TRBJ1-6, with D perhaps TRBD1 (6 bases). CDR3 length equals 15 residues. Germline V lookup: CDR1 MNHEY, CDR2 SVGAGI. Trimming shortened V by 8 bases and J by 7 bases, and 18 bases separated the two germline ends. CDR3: CASSPQTGLNSPLHF. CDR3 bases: TGTGCCAGCTCTCCACAGACAGGCCTGAATTCACCCCTCCACTTT.

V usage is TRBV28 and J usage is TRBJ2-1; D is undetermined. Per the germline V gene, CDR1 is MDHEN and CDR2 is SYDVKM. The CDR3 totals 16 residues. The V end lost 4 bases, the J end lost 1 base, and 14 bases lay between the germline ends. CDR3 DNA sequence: TGTGCCAGCAGTTCATTAGCCCCCGGGTCCTACAATGAGCAGTTCTTC. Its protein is CASSSLAPGSYNEQFF.

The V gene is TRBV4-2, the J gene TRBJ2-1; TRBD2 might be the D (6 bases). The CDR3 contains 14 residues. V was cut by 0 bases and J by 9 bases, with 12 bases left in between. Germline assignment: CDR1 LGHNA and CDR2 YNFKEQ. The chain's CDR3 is CASSQDPRDGEQFF. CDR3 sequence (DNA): TGTGCCAGCAGCCAAGATCCGCGGGACGGTGAGCAGTTCTTC.

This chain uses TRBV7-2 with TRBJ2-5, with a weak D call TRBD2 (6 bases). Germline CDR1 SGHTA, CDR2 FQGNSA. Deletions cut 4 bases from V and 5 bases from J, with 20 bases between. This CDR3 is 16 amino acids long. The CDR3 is CASSWISGGSRETQYF. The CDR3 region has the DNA TGTGCCAGCAGCTGGATTTCCGGGGGTAGTAGGGAGACCCAGTACTTC. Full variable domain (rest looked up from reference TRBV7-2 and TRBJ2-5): GAGVSQSPSNKVTEKGKDVELRCDPISGHTALYWYRQSLGQGLEFLIYFQGNSAPDKSGLPSDRFSAERTGGSVSTLTIQRTQQEDSAVYLCASSWISGGSRETQYFGPGTRLLVL.

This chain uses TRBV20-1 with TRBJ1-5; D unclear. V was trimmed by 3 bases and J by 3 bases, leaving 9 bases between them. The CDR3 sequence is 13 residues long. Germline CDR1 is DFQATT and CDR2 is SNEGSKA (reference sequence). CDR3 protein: CSASRQDNQPQHF. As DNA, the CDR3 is TGCAGTGCTAGTCGGCAGGACAATCAGCCCCAGCATTTT.